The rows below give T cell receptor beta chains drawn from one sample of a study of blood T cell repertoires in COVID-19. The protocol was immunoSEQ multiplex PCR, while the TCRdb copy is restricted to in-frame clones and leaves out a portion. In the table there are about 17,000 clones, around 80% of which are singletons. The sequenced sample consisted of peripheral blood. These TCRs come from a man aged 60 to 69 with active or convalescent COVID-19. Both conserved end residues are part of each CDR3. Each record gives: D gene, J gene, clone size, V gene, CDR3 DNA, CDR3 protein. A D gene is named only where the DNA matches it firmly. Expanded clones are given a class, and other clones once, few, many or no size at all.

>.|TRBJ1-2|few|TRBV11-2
TGTGCCAGCAGCCCAGGGATGGACAGTCTCTATGGCTACACCTTC
CASSPGMDSLYGYTF
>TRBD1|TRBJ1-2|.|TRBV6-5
TGTGCCAGCAGGACGACAGGGACCAACTATGGCTACACCTTC
CASRTTGTNYGYTF
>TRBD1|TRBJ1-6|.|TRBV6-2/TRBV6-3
TGTGCCAGCAGTTCTGCTCAGGGACAGGGGAATTCACCCCTCCACTTT
CASSSAQGQGNSPLHF
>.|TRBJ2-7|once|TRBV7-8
TGTGCCAGCAGCCGGAACAGGGGAGCAGGGGGGCTCGAGCAGTACTTC
CASSRNRGAGGLEQYF
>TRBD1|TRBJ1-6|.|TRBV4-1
TGCGCCAGCAGCCGGGACAGGGATGGGGATTCACCCCTCCACTTT
CASSRDRDGDSPLHF
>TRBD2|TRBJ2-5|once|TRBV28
TGTGCCAGCAGTGGGGTACTAGCGGGGGCTGAGACCCAGTACTTC
CASSGVLAGAETQYF
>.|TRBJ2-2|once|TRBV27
TGTGCCAGCAGAATCGACAGGAACACCGGGGAGCTGTTTTTT
CASRIDRNTGELFF
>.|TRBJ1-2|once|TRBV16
TGTGCCAGCAGCCTGGGGCCGCCTAATGGCTACACCTTC
CASSLGPPNGYTF
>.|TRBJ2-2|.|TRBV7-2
TGTGCCAGCAGCTTAGTCCTGGGGGCCCGGTTCCCCGGGGAGCTGTTTTTT
CASSLVLGARFPGELFF
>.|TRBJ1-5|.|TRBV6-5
TGTGCCAGCAGTTACTCAGGGGGAAATCAGCCCCAGCATTTT
CASSYSGGNQPQHF
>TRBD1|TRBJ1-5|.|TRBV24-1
TGTGCCACCAGTCCCCGAGGGACAGGGGTGCAGCCCCAGCATTTT
CATSPRGTGVQPQHF
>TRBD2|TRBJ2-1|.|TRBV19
TGTGCCAGTAGTCTCCAACTAGCGGGAGAGAAGTTCTTC
CASSLQLAGEKFF
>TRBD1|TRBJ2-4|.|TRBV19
TGTGCCAGTAGCGTCGGACAGGTGGAGTACTTC
CASSVGQVEYF
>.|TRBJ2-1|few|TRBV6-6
TGTGCCAGCAGTCGACCCCCCTTAGGGGGAGCCAACAATGAGCAGTTCTTC
CASSRPPLGGANNEQFF
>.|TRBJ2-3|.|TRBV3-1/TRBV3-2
TGTGCCAGCAGCCCGTCGAGCGGCACAGATACGCAGTATTTT
CASSPSSGTDTQYF
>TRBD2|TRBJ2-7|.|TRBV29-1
TGCAGCGTGAGGCCTAGCGGGAGGGCGCGAGAGCAGTACTTC
CSVRPSGRAREQYF
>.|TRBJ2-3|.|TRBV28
TGTGCCAGCAGTTCCCAACTAGGGTCAGATACGCAGTATTTT
CASSSQLGSDTQYF
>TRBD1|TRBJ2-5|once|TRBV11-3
TGTGCCAGCAGCAGTAATCAGGGGGCTCTGTACCAAGAGACCCAGTACTTC
CASSSNQGALYQETQYF
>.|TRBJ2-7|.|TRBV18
TGTGCCAGCTCACCACCAGGGAGCTCCTACGAGCAGTACTTC
CASSPPGSSYEQYF
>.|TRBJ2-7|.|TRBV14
TGTGCCAGCAGCCAACTCGGGTACGAGCAGTACTTC
CASSQLGYEQYF